Each of the 24 T cell receptor beta chains below was sequenced from the same sample in a study of cytomegalovirus exposure and HLA in healthy donors (dated by TCRdb to about 2017). Receptor libraries were prepared by the immunoSEQ multiplex PCR assay. A mixture of 60 forward primers for TCR Vbeta segments and 13 reverse primers for TCR Jbeta segments was used in the multiplex PCR. Entries here come from immuneACCESS through TCRdb and include only in-frame sequences with V and J called. Some clones fail to appear in such tables; in the studies checked, an unresolved V gene covers under half of the shortfall, and the cause of the remainder is unknown. This sample lists 150,000 to 200,000 clones; around 62% were detected once. Just under 3% of the sample rests with the top ten. The sample taken for sequencing was PBMCs. The receptors were gathered from a man aged 35-49 years in good health and CMV-seronegative.

This chain links TRBV14 with TRBJ2-1, with no clear D. The length of the CDR3 is 15 residues. V lost 2 bases, J lost 3 bases, and 11 bases lay in between. Germline V CDR1 and CDR2: SGHDN, FVKESK. In DNA, the CDR3 is TGTGCCAGCAGCCAACTTTCATCAGGCTACAATGAGCAGTTCTTC. Its translation: CASSQLSSGYNEQFF.

This clone was seen only once. Written as DNA, the CDR3 is TGTGCCAGCAGCTTAGTATCCGGGACAGGGGTAACAGATACGCAGTATTTT. As protein: CASSLVSGTGVTDTQYF. V and J are TRBV11-2 and TRBJ2-3; 10 positions match TRBD1. This CDR3 has 17 amino acids. Losses at the gene ends were 1 base for V and 3 bases for J; bases not matched to a gene: 7. Germline lookup yields CDR1 SGHAT and CDR2 FQNNGV.

The genes are TRBV7-2 and TRBJ1-1, with D uncertain. V dropped 4 bases and J dropped 1 base, with 22 bases sitting between them. The germline CDR1 and CDR2 sequences are SGHTA and FQGNSA. The CDR3 has 18 amino acids. In nucleotides, the CDR3 is TGTGCCAGCAGCTCCTACCCGGTAACGGGATCTCCGAACACTGAAGCTTTCTTT. Translation gives CASSSYPVTGSPNTEAFF.

The chain recombines TRBV4-1 with TRBJ2-4, with TRBD2 matching over 11 bases. The CDR3 loop spans 15 amino acids. The V gene end was trimmed by 0 bases and the J gene end by 15 bases; junction bases not matched to a gene: 10. Germline values: CDR1 MGHRA, CDR2 YSYEKL. Written as DNA, the CDR3 is TGCGCCAGCAGCCAAGAGGTAACTAGCGGGGGAGTACTGTACTTC. The encoded protein is CASSQEVTSGGVLYF.

Only a few counts were recorded for this clone. This chain joins TRBV6-1 and TRBJ1-6; D possibly corresponds to TRBD1 (6 bases). The germline V and J ends were trimmed by 4 bases and 8 bases, with 9 bases remaining between them. Germline assignment: CDR1 MNHNS and CDR2 SASEGT. The CDR3 is 13 residues long. The CDR3 protein is CASSVNRDSPLHF. CDR3 DNA: TGTGCCAGCAGTGTAAACAGGGATTCACCCCTCCACTTT.

The sample holds a few counts of this clone. This sequence joins TRBV7-2 and TRBJ1-6; possibly TRBD1 for D (6 bases). V was shortened by 1 base and J by 6 bases, with 10 bases between the two germline ends. The CDR3 consists of 15 residues. Germline loops: CDR1 SGHTA, CDR2 FQGNSA. CDR3 DNA sequence: TGTGCCAGCAGCTTAGGGGGACAACCTAATTCACCCCTCCACTTT. This gives the protein CASSLGGQPNSPLHF.

This chain links TRBV30 with TRBJ1-2, with TRBD1 matching 7 bases. Germline V gives CDR1 GTSNPN, CDR2 SVGIG (reference sequence). The CDR3 spans 11 residues. V shed 1 base and J 7 bases; nucleotides not matched to a gene: 0. The CDR3 is CAWSGQGGYTF. The CDR3 DNA sequence: TGTGCCTGGAGTGGACAGGGTGGCTACACCTTC.

This chain connects TRBV5-6 to TRBJ1-5; 7 positions match TRBD1. CDR1 and CDR2 (germline): SGHDT, YYEEEE. After removal of 4 bases from V and 0 bases from J, the junction contained 4 bases not matched to a gene. This CDR3 has 15 amino acids. The CDR3: CASSTQGPSNQPQHF. CDR3 bases: TGTGCCAGCAGCACACAGGGGCCTAGCAATCAGCCCCAGCATTTT.

This sequence joins TRBV7-9 and TRBJ2-5; 7 bases are a match to TRBD2. Germline values: CDR1 SEHNR, CDR2 FQNEAQ (reference sequence). Trimming removed 4 bases from V and 4 bases from J; junction bases left unmatched: 9. This CDR3 is built from 15 residues. The CDR3 loop reads CASSSAGVAPETQYF. As DNA, the CDR3 is TGTGCCAGCAGCTCGGCGGGGGTAGCCCCAGAGACCCAGTACTTC.

The chain has TRBV7-2 and TRBJ2-1, with 10 bases matching TRBD1. V was clipped by 8 bases and J by 5 bases; unmatched bases: 3. This CDR3 has 13 amino acids. The germline V gene encodes CDR1 SGHTA and CDR2 FQGNSA. Here the CDR3 DNA reads TGTGCCAGCCGACAGGGGGCTCACAATGAGCAGTTCTTC. Translated, it gives CASRQGAHNEQFF.

This clone was recorded once. The rearrangement links TRBV7-8 to TRBJ2-5; TRBD1 agrees at 7 bases. Unmatched junction bases numbered 4, after V lost 5 bases and J lost 4 bases. The CDR3 is 13 amino acids. Germline lookup yields CDR1 SGHVS and CDR2 FQNEAQ. The CDR3 DNA sequence: TGTGCCAGCAGCCTGACAGGGCCAGAGACCCAGTACTTC. Translated, it gives CASSLTGPETQYF. The variable domain in full, completed from reference TRBV7-8 and TRBJ2-5, reads GAGVSQSPRYKVAKRGQDVALRCDPISGHVSLFWYQQALGQGPEFLTYFQNEAQLDKSGLPSDRFFAERPEGSVSTLKIQRTQQEDSAVYLCASSLTGPETQYFGPGTRLLVL.

The chain couples TRBV28 to TRBJ1-1; unclear D gene. The CDR3 consists of 12 residues. With 2 bases removed from V and 2 bases from J, the gap between germline ends came to 3 bases. Germline CDR1 reads MDHEN; CDR2 reads SYDVKM. CDR3 in amino acids: CASSLLNTEAFF. The CDR3 DNA sequence: TGTGCCAGCAGTTTACTAAACACTGAAGCTTTCTTT.

This chain links TRBV6-4 with TRBJ2-3; D may be TRBD2 (6 bases). Germline V gene lookup returns CDR1 MRHNA and CDR2 SNTAGT. Trimming shortened V by 8 bases and J by 0 bases, and 18 bases separated the two germline ends. CDR3 length equals 16 residues. CDR3: CASPEGQRASTDTQYF. The CDR3 DNA reads TGTGCCAGCCCCGAGGGTCAGCGGGCAAGCACAGATACGCAGTATTTT.

The V call is TRBV15, the J call TRBJ2-7; TRBD1 agrees at 9 bases. The V and J ends lost 1 base and 1 base, in that order; junction bases with no gene match: 11. Germline V gives CDR1 LNHNV, CDR2 YYDKDF (reference sequence). The CDR3 loop spans 18 amino acids. The CDR3 sequence is CATSRVRDRDRESYEQYF. Here the CDR3 DNA reads TGTGCCACCAGCAGAGTTCGGGACCGGGACAGGGAGTCCTACGAGCAGTACTTC.

About this clone: The sample carries other DNA sequences with the same CDR3. This rearrangement joins TRBV27 to TRBJ2-1; possible D gene TRBD1, 5 bases. There are 15 residues in the CDR3. Germline lookup yields CDR1 MNHEY and CDR2 SMNVEV (reference sequence). V lost 3 bases and J lost 9, with 18 bases in between. CDR3 bases: TGTGCCAGCAGTTTGACCACAGGAAGCAGTAGTGAGCAGTTCTTC. Protein: CASSLTTGSSSEQFF.

This chain connects TRBV19 to TRBJ1-1, with 9 bases fitting TRBD1. Germline assignment: CDR1 LNHDA and CDR2 SQIVND (reference sequence). The ends lost 4 bases at V and 5 bases at J; junction bases unmatched: 8. This CDR3 is built from 15 residues. Written as DNA, the CDR3 is TGTGCCAGTAGTAGATGGACAGGGGCGATGACTGAAGCTTTCTTT. Translation gives CASSRWTGAMTEAFF.

The chain is built from TRBV29-1 and TRBJ2-3, with no clear D. V was cut by 6 bases and J by 0 bases, with 13 bases left in between. This CDR3 comprises 14 residues. Germline V gene lookup returns CDR1 SQVTM and CDR2 ANQGSEA. CDR3 protein: CSVATRFSTDTQYF. The CDR3 DNA reads TGCAGCGTGGCCACCCGATTTAGCACAGATACGCAGTATTTT.

The count of this clone is one. This sequence joins TRBV6-5 and TRBJ2-1, with D tentatively TRBD2 (6 bases). Germline CDR1 MNHEY, CDR2 SVGAGI. Trimming left V 1 base short and J 5 bases short, with 9 bases between. The CDR3 runs to 14 residues. The DNA of the CDR3 is TGTGCCAGCAGTTACTATCCTAGCGACAATGAGCAGTTCTTC. Protein product: CASSYYPSDNEQFF.

CDR3 DNA sequence: TGTGCCAGCAGCTTGTATGCACAGGCCAACTACGAGCAGTACTTC. This encodes CASSLYAQANYEQYF. V gene TRBV5-8 combines with J gene TRBJ2-7; D perhaps matches TRBD1 (5 bases). The CDR3 extends over 15 amino acids. Germline V gene lookup returns CDR1 SGHTS and CDR2 YDEGEE. With 1 base removed from V and 3 bases from J, the gap between germline ends came to 14 bases.

This clone was seen a few times. The V gene is TRBV7-9, the J gene TRBJ2-1; TRBD2 agrees at 10 bases. This CDR3 is 16 amino acids long. Trimming at V came to 5 bases and at J to 7 bases, leaving 11 bases not matched to a gene. From germline, CDR1 is SEHNR and CDR2 FQNEAQ (reference sequence). The CDR3 is CASSTPLAGDANEQFF. CDR3 sequence (DNA): TGTGCCAGCAGCACACCCCTAGCGGGAGACGCTAATGAGCAGTTCTTC.

The rearrangement joins TRBV19 to TRBJ2-7, with 11 bases matching TRBD2. After removal of 3 bases from V and 2 bases from J, the junction contained 6 bases not matched to a gene. From germline, CDR1 is LNHDA and CDR2 SQIVND (reference sequence). The CDR3 extends over 16 amino acids. The CDR3 DNA sequence: TGTGCCAGTAGTATCCTAGCGGGAGGCAATACCTACGAGCAGTACTTC. Its translation: CASSILAGGNTYEQYF.

This chain connects TRBV10-3 to TRBJ1-2; no clear D. There are 14 residues in the CDR3. Germline V gene data show CDR1 as ENHRY and CDR2 as SYGVKD. V shed 3 bases and J shed 0 bases, with 8 bases lying between them. The CDR3: CAISEQIANYGYTF. CDR3 nucleotide sequence: TGTGCCATCAGTGAACAGATAGCTAACTATGGCTACACCTTC.

This clone came up once. This chain connects TRBV5-1 to TRBJ1-5; TRBD1 aligns across 7 bases. V lost 4 bases to trimming and J lost 3 bases; unmatched junction nucleotides: 4. The V gene's germline CDR1 is SGHRS and CDR2 YFSETQ. This CDR3 spans 14 amino acids. As DNA, the CDR3 is TGCGCCAGCAGCGTCGGGACAGCCAATCAGCCCCAGCATTTT. Its protein is CASSVGTANQPQHF.

This sequence joins TRBV14 and TRBJ2-1, with D maybe TRBD1 (5 bases). The V gene lost 6 bases and the J gene lost 4 bases, with 7 bases spanning the gap. The CDR3 extends over 12 amino acids. CDR1 is SGHDN and CDR2 is FVKESK in the germline V gene. CDR3 bases: TGTGCCAGCAGTCGACAGTACAATGAGCAGTTCTTC. It codes for CASSRQYNEQFF.